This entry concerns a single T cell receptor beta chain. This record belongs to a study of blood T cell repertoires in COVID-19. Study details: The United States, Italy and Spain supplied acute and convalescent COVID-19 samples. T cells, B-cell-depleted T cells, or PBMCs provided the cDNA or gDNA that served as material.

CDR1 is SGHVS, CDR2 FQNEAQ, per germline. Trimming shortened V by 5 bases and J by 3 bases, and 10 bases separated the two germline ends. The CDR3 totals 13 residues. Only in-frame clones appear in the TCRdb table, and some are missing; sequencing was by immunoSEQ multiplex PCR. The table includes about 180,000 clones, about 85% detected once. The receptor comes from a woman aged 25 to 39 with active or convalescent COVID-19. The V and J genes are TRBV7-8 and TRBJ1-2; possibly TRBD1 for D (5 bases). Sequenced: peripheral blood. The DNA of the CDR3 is TGTGCCAGCAGCCAGCGACAGCACTATGGCTACACCTTC. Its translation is CASSQRQHYGYTF.